The present T cell receptor (beta chain) was sequenced within a study of spatial heterogeneity in lung cancer. Study background: As counted in raw reads, each unique TCR and UMI combination appeared more than ten times on average. General study results and limits: Expanded tumor TCRs that were ubiquitous appeared in blood more at resection than follow-up.

This clonotype was recorded a few times. Its antigen remains unidentified. This CDR3 has 16 residues. J lost 3 bases, V lost 4 bases, and 9 bases had no gene match. In germline, CDR1 is SGHNT, CDR2 YENEEA. Every cDNA TCR molecule received its own unique molecular identifier. TCRdb passed the 5' RACE reads through MiXCR, listing each CDR3 protein once. The sample lists about 50,000 distinct CDR3 sequences, 7.6% seen once, with around 13% in the top ten. The time point was: sample taken at primary tumor resection. The input material, whole RNA from tumor, nontumor lung or frozen PBMC, was sequenced unsorted. Donors were some 72 untreated early-stage non-small cell lung cancer patients.

The source was PBMCs, collected at surgery. The J gene is TRBJ2-1, the V gene TRBV11-3; 7 bases fit TRBD1. The sequence came from a female donor with early-stage non-small cell lung cancer. CDR3 sequence reads: CASSSGQVRSYNEQFF. As DNA, the CDR3 is TGTGCCAGCAGCTCCGGACAGGTTCGAAGCTACAATGAGCAGTTCTTC.